The clone carrying this TCR beta chain was counted many times. The antigen remains unidentified. This sample stems from a study of regulatory T cells in long-lasting Graves disease. As for the study in general: The antithyroid drugs taken by newly diagnosed Graves' patients had been used for under 3 months. Points from the study as a whole: Persistent patients shared about 2,800 public clonotypes among themselves. Newly diagnosed patients shared fewer, at about a thousand. There were preferences for TRBV28, TRBJ1-2 and TRBJ2-5 in persistent disease.

Construction of TCR beta libraries relied on iRepertoire HTBI primers and on Arm-PCR targeting CDR3 regions. MiXCR, applied by TCRdb to the multiplex PCR reads, yields one record per CDR3 protein. The table lists under 300,000 distinct CDR3 sequences, about 19% of them singletons. V lost 1 base and J lost 6; bases outside the gene matches: 5. Germline V gives CDR1 DFQATT, CDR2 SNEGSKA (reference sequence). The CDR3 is 13 amino acids. Sample time point: newly diagnosed GD, antithyroid drugs for less than 3 months. Following extraction of RNA from PBMCs, that RNA was used to make the TCR library. This specimen was peripheral blood mononuclear cells (PBMCs), taken at new diagnosis, from a patient treated with antithyroid drugs. The J gene is TRBJ1-2, the V gene TRBV20-1, with 7 positions matching TRBD1. The origin of this receptor is a female donor with Graves disease. The CDR3 protein is CSARATGANGYTF. CDR3 bases: TGCAGTGCTAGAGCTACAGGGGCTAATGGCTACACCTTC.